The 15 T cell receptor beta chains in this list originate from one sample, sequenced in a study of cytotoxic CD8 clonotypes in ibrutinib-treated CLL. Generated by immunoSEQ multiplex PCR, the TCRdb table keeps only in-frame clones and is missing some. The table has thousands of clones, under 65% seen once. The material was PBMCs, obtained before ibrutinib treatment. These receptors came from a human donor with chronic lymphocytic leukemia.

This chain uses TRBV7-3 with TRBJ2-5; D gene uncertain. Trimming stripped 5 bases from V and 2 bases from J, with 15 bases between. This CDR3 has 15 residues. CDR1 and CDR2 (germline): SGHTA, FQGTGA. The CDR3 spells CASSPGRLEQETQYF. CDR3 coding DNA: TGTGCCAGCAGCCCGGGCAGGTTGGAACAAGAGACCCAGTACTTC.

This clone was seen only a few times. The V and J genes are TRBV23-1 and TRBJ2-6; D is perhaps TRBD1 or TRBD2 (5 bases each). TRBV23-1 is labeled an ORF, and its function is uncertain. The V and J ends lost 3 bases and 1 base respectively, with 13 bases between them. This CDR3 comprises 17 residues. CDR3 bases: TGCGCCAGCAGTCAGAATAGGGACGGATCTGGGGCCAACGTCCTGACTTTC. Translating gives CASSQNRDGSGANVLTF.

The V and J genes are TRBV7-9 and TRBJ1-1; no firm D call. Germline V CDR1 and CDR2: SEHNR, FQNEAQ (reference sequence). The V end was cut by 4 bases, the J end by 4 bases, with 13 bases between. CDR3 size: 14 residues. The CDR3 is CASSSGFMGTEAFF. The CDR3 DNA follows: TGTGCCAGCAGCTCCGGGTTCATGGGCACTGAAGCTTTCTTT.

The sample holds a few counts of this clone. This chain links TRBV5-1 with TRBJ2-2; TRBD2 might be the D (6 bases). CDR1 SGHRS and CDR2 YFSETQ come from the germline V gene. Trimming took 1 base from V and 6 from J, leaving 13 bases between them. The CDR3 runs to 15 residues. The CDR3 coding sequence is TGCGCCAGCAGCTTGCGTGACGGAGGGGCCGGGGAGCTGTTTTTT. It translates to CASSLRDGGAGELFF.

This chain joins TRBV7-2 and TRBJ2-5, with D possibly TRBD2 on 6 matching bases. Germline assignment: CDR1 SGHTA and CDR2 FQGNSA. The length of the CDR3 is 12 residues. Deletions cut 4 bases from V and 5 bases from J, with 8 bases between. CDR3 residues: CASSWGLETQYF. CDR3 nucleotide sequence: TGTGCCAGCAGCTGGGGACTGGAGACCCAGTACTTC.

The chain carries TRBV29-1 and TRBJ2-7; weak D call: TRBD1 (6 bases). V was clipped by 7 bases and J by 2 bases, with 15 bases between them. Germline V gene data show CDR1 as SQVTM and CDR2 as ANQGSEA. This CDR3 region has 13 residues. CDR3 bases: TGCAGCGCCCGAAGGGACACGACCTACGAGCAGTACTTC. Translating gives CSARRDTTYEQYF.

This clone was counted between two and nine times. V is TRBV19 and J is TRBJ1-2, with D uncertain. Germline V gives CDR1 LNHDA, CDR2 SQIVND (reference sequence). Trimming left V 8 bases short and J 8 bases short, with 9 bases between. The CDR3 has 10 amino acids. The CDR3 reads CASYSEGYTF. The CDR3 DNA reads TGTGCCAGTTACTCGGAGGGCTACACCTTC.

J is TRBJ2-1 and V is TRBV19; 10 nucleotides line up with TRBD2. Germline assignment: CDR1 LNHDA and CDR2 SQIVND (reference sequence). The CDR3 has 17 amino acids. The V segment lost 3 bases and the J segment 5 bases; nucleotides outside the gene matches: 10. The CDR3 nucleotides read TGTGCCAGTAGTATGACCATTAGGACTAGCGGCAACAATGAGCAGTTCTTC. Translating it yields CASSMTIRTSGNNEQFF.

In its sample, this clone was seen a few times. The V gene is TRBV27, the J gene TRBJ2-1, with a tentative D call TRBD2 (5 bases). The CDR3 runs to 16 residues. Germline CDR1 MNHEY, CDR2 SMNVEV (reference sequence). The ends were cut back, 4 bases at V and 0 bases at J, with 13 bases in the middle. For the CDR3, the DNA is TGTGCCAGCAGTTCTCGGGGTGATAGCTCCTACAATGAGCAGTTCTTC. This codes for CASSSRGDSSYNEQFF.

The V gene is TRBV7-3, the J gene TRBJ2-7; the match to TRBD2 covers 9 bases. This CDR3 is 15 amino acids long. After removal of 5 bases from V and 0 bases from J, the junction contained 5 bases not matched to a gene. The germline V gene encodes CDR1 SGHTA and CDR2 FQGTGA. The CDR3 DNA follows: TGTGCCAGCAGCCTGAGCGGGGGGATCTCCTACGAGCAGTACTTC. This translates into CASSLSGGISYEQYF.

CDR3 in amino acids: CASSLSVNTEAFF. The CDR3 coding sequence is TGTGCCAGCAGCTTGTCTGTGAACACTGAAGCTTTCTTT. The V gene is TRBV5-6, the J gene TRBJ1-1; D call uncertain. Germline CDR1 reads SGHDT; CDR2 reads YYEEEE. The CDR3 spans 13 residues. Trimming stripped 1 base from V and 0 bases from J, with 4 bases between.

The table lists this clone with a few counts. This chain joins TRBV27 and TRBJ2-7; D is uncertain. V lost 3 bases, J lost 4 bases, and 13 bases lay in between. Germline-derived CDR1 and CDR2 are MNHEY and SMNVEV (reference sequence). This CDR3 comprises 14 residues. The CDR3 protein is CASSFSVRAYEQYF. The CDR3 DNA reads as TGTGCCAGCAGTTTTTCCGTTAGGGCTTACGAGCAGTACTTC.

CDR3 residues: CASSFPGQGAMGPGQFF. In DNA, the CDR3 is TGCGCCAGCAGCTTCCCCGGACAGGGGGCGATGGGGCCAGGGCAGTTCTTC. The gene calls are TRBV5-1 and TRBJ2-1, with TRBD1 matching over 11 bases. The V and J ends lost 2 bases and 12 bases, in that order; junction bases with no gene match: 16. CDR3 length equals 17 residues. Germline V gene lookup returns CDR1 SGHRS and CDR2 YFSETQ.

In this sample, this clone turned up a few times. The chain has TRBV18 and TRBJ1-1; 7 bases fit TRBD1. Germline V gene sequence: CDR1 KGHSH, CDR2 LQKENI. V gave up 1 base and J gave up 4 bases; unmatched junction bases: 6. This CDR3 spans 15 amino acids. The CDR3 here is CASSPQAGGGTEAFF. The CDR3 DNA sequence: TGTGCCAGCTCACCACAGGCAGGGGGTGGCACTGAAGCTTTCTTT.

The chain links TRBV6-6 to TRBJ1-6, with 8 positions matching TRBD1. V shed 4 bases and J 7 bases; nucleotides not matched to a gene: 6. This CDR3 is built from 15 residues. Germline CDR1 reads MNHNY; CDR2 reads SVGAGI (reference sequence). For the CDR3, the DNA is TGTGCCAGCAGTTCAGGGACAGGCGGGAATTCACCCCTCCACTTT. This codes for CASSSGTGGNSPLHF.